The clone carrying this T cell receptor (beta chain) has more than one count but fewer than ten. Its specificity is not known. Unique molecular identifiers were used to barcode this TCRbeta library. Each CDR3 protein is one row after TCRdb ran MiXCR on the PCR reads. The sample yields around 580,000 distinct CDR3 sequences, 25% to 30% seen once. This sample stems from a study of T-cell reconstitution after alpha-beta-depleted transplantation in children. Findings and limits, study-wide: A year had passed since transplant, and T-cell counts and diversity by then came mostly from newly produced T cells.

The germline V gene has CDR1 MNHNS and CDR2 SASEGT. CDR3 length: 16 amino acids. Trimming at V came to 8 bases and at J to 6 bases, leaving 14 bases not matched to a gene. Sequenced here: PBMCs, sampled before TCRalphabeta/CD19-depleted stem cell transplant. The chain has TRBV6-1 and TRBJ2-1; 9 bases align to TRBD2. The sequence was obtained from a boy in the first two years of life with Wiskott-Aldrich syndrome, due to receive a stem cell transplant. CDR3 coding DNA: TGTGCCAGCGTAAACCGTGCGGGAGGGCTGGGCAATGAGCAGTTCTTC. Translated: CASVNRAGGLGNEQFF.